This is a list of T cell receptor beta chains from one sample in a study of blood T cells in healthy people across ages. MiXCR was run by TCRdb on the 5' RACE reads, yielding one entry per CDR3 protein. The table has 800,000 to 950,000 distinct CDR3 sequences, around 49% seen once. Sequencing input: blood. Receptors originate from a man between 25 and 39 years old in good health. Both conserved end residues are part of each CDR3. Each record gives: V gene, clone size, J gene, D gene, CDR3 DNA, CDR3 protein. D genes are given only for firm matches. Clone size is given for some rows only: seen once, a few or many times, or a class if the clone is expanded.

V: TRBV6-5
size: few
J: TRBJ1-5
D: .
DNA: TGTGCCAGCAGTTACGGGGTTGATCAGCCCCAGCATTTT
CDR3: CASSYGVDQPQHF

V: TRBV20-1
size: .
J: TRBJ2-3
D: TRBD2
DNA: TGCAGTGCTAGAGAGGGCGCCGGGACTAGTCAAACAGATACGCAGTATTTT
CDR3: CSAREGAGTSQTDTQYF

V: TRBV5-1
size: once
J: TRBJ2-3
D: TRBD1
DNA: TGCGCCAGCAGCCCAAGGACAGGGGGTTTCACAGATACGCAGTATTTT
CDR3: CASSPRTGGFTDTQYF

V: TRBV7-2
size: .
J: TRBJ2-4
D: TRBD1
DNA: TGTGCCAGCAGCTTAGGAGGGACAGGGTTAAACGATCAGTACTTC
CDR3: CASSLGGTGLNDQYF

V: TRBV12-3/TRBV12-4
size: few
J: TRBJ1-1
D: .
DNA: TGTGCCAGCAGTTGGGACCTGTTGGGGACTGAAGCTTTCTTT
CDR3: CASSWDLLGTEAFF

V: TRBV29-1
size: few
J: TRBJ2-3
D: TRBD2
DNA: TGCAGCGTTGAGGTAGCGGGGGGTTACACAGATACGCAGTATTTT
CDR3: CSVEVAGGYTDTQYF

V: TRBV2
size: .
J: TRBJ1-1
D: TRBD1
DNA: TGTGCCAGCAGTCTTCGGACAGGGACGAACACTGAAGCTTTCTTT
CDR3: CASSLRTGTNTEAFF

V: TRBV20-1
size: .
J: TRBJ2-1
D: .
DNA: TGCAGTGCTAGAGAGGTTGGGAGCAATGAGCAGTTCTTC
CDR3: CSAREVGSNEQFF

V: TRBV10-3
size: .
J: TRBJ2-3
D: .
DNA: TGTGCCATCAGTGCCCCCCCGGGCACTAGCCCTAGCACAGATACGCAGTATTTT
CDR3: CAISAPPGTSPSTDTQYF

V: TRBV10-3
size: .
J: TRBJ2-1
D: TRBD1
DNA: TGTGCCATCAGTGCCGGGACAGCCCGGAATGAGCAGTTCTTC
CDR3: CAISAGTARNEQFF

V: TRBV7-3
size: .
J: TRBJ2-1
D: TRBD1
DNA: TGTGCCAGCAGCTTTGGACAGGGGGCTGGGAATGAGCAGTTCTTC
CDR3: CASSFGQGAGNEQFF

V: TRBV4-2
size: few
J: TRBJ1-4
D: .
DNA: TGTGCCAGCAGCCAAGAACGCAGGTCTAATGAAAAACTGTTTTTT
CDR3: CASSQERRSNEKLFF

V: TRBV6-2/TRBV6-3
size: few
J: TRBJ2-7
D: TRBD1
DNA: TGTGCCAGCAGGTCCGGGACAGGGGGCTCTTACGAGCAGTACTTC
CDR3: CASRSGTGGSYEQYF